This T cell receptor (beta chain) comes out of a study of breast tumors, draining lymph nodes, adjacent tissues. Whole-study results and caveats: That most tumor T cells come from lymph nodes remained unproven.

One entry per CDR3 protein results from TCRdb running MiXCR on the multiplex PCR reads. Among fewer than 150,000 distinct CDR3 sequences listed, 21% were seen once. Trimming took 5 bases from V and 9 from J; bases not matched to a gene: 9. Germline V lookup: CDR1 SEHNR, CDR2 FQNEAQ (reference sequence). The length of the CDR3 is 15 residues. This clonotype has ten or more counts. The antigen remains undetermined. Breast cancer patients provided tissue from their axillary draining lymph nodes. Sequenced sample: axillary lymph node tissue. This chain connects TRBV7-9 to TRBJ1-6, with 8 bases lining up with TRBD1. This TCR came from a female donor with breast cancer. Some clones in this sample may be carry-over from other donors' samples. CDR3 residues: CASSEGQGFSSPLHF. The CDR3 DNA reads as TGTGCCAGCAGCGAAGGACAGGGCTTCTCTTCACCCCTCCACTTT.